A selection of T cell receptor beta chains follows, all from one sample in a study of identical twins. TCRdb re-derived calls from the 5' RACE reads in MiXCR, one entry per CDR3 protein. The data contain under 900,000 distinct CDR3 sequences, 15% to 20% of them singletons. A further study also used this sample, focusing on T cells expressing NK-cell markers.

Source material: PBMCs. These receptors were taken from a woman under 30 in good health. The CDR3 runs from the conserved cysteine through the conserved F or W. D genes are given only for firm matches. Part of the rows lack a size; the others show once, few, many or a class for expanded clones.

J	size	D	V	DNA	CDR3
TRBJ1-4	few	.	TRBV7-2	TGTGCCAGCAGCTTAGTTAGTCGTGGGGAAAAACTGTTTTTT	CASSLVSRGEKLFF
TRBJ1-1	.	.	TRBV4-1	TGCGCCAGCAGCCAGGGTCCGGGGACGAAAGCTTTCTTT	CASSQGPGTKAFF
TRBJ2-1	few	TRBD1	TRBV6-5	TGTGCCAGCAGTTATTTACAGGGGAACAATGAGCAGTTCTTC	CASSYLQGNNEQFF
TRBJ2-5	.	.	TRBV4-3	TGCGCCAGCAGCCAAGATCTGTTACGGGGGGAGACCCAGTACTTC	CASSQDLLRGETQYF
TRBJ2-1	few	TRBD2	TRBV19	TGTGCCAGTAGTCGGCAGCGGGGGACCAATGAGCAGTTCTTC	CASSRQRGTNEQFF
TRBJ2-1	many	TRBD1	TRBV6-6	TGTGCCAGCAGTCTAACAGGGGTCCATGAGCAGTTCTTC	CASSLTGVHEQFF
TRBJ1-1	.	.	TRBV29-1	TGCAGCGTTGTAAAGGGGTTTCAACGCCTGAACACTGAAGCTTTCTTT	CSVVKGFQRLNTEAFF
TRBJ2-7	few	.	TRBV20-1	TGCAGTGCTAAGGTTGGACGCGAGCAGTACTTC	CSAKVGREQYF
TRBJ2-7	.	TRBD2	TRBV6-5	TGTGCCAGCAGTTACTCTAGCGGGAGTCTTTACGAGCAGTACTTC	CASSYSSGSLYEQYF
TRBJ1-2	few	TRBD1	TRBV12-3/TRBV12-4	TGTGCCAGCAGTTCGGGACAGACATCCTTCTATGGCTACACCTTC	CASSSGQTSFYGYTF
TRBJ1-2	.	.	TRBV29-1	TGCAGCGTCCCAGGATGGGAGAACTATGGCTACACCTTC	CSVPGWENYGYTF
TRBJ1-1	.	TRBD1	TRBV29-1	TGCAGCTTACGACAGGGTCCTGAAGCTTTCTTT	CSLRQGPEAFF
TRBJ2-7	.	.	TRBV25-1	TGTGCCAGCAGTGTGGGAGTTTTGGGGGAGCAGTACTTC	CASSVGVLGEQYF
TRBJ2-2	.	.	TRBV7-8	TGTGCCAGCAGCGACTACTCAGGGGTTTCTGCCGGGGAGCTGTTTTTT	CASSDYSGVSAGELFF
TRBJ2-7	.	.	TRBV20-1	TGCAGTGCTAGAGAGTTACTTTACGAGCAGTACTTC	CSARELLYEQYF
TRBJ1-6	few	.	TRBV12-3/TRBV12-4	TGTGCCAGCACCTTTTCAGTAAGAACTTCGCCCCTCCACTTT	CASTFSVRTSPLHF
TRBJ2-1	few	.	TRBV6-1	TGTGCCAGCAGTGCATTGGACAGCTCCTACAATGAGCAGTTCTTC	CASSALDSSYNEQFF
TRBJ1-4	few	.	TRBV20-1	TGCAGTGCCCGCCGGTCCAACCCGCGTGAAAAACTGTTTTTT	CSARRSNPREKLFF
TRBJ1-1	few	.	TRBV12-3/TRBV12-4	TGTGCCAGCAGTTTGTGGGACAAGAACACTGAAGCTTTCTTT	CASSLWDKNTEAFF
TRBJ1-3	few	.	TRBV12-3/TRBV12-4	TGTGCCAGCAGTACCGGACCCCTGGGGATATATTTT	CASSTGPLGIYF
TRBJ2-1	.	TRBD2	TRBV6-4	TGTGCCAGCAGTGAGACTAGCGGGAGGAGTGAGCAGTTCTTC	CASSETSGRSEQFF
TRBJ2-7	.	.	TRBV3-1	TGTGCCAGCAGCCAAGTTCAGTTTGAGCAGTACTTC	CASSQVQFEQYF
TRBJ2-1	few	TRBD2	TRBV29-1	TGCAGCGTTGCCGGGAGGCACTACAATGAGCAGTTCTTC	CSVAGRHYNEQFF
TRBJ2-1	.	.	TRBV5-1	TGCGCCAGCAGCTTGGGGGTCGACAGGATAACTCACAATGAGCAGTTCTTC	CASSLGVDRITHNEQFF
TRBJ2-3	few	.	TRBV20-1	TGCAGTGCCGTGGGGACGCCAGGGGCCACAGATACGCAGTATTTT	CSAVGTPGATDTQYF
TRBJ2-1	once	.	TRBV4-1	TGCGCCAGCAGCCAAGAAAGGATTGGACGGGACCTGTTCTTC	CASSQERIGRDLFF
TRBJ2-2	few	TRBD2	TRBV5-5	TGTGCCAGCAGCTTTGGACTAGCGGGAGGCGGGACCGGGGAGCTGTTTTTT	CASSFGLAGGGTGELFF